The 26 T cell receptor beta chains listed next were all sequenced from one sample in a study of blood T cells in healthy people across ages. Together with a sample-barcoded 5' primer, a J-beta primer mix was included in a second PCR lasting about 6 to 11 cycles. MiXCR was run by TCRdb on the 5' RACE reads, yielding one entry per CDR3 protein. Of 780,000 or so distinct CDR3 sequences in the sample, roughly 50% are singletons; the top ten hold about a quarter. The sample was blood. These receptors all stem from a man in his forties or fifties in good health.

The rearrangement joins TRBV27 to TRBJ2-3; D unresolved. Between the trimmed V and J ends, which lost 3 bases and 3 bases, there was a span of 10 bases. Germline V gene data show CDR1 as MNHEY and CDR2 as SMNVEV (reference sequence). The CDR3 sequence is 14 residues long. The CDR3 here is CASSFHSGTDTQYF. The DNA for the CDR3 is TGTGCCAGCAGTTTCCATAGTGGGACAGATACGCAGTATTTT.

This chain connects TRBV29-1 to TRBJ1-2, with D possibly matching TRBD1 (6 bases). From germline, CDR1 is SQVTM and CDR2 ANQGSEA. The CDR3 runs 13 residues. Between the trimmed V and J ends, which lost 1 base and 5 bases, there was a span of 11 bases. The CDR3 bases are TGCAGCGTTGAAGCGCCGACAGGATATGGCTACACCTTC. Its protein product is CSVEAPTGYGYTF.

This rearrangement joins TRBV2 to TRBJ2-5; the match to TRBD1 covers 7 bases. V dropped 8 bases and J dropped 2; count of bases not matched to a gene: 2. Per the germline V gene, CDR1 is SNHLY and CDR2 is FYNNEI. CDR3 size: 12 residues. CDR3 in DNA: TGTGCCAGCGGGGGACAGCAAGAGACCCAGTACTTC. It is translated as CASGGQQETQYF. Complete variable domain (other parts from reference TRBV2 and TRBJ2-5): EPEVTQTPSHQVTQMGQEVILRCVPISNHLYFYWYRQILGQKVEFLVSFYNNEISEKSEIFDDQFSVERPDGSNFTLKIRSTKLEDSAMYFCASGGQQETQYFGPGTRLLVL.

There are a few counts of this clonotype. The V and J genes are TRBV6-2 or TRBV6-3 and TRBJ1-6, with D uncertain. Germline CDR1 MNHEY, CDR2 SVGEGT. The V end lost 0 bases, the J end lost 10 bases, and 7 bases lay between the germline ends. This CDR3 contains 13 residues. The CDR3 loop reads CASSYSDGSPLHF. CDR3 sequence (DNA): TGTGCCAGCAGTTACTCGGACGGATCACCCCTCCACTTT.

V usage is TRBV28 and J usage is TRBJ2-7; no reliable D call. V was cut by 5 bases and J by 3 bases, with 17 bases left in between. The CDR3 runs 15 residues. Germline values: CDR1 MDHEN, CDR2 SYDVKM. CDR3 nucleotides: TGTGCCAGCAGTCCGGGTACGGCAGGAGACTACGAGCAGTACTTC. Translating gives CASSPGTAGDYEQYF.

J is TRBJ1-6 and V is TRBV18; D is possibly TRBD1 (5 bases). Trimming cost V 1 base and J 5 bases, with 15 bases left between them. Germline values: CDR1 KGHSH, CDR2 LQKENI. This CDR3 is 17 amino acids long. CDR3 amino acids: CASSPLALPGNNSPLHF. CDR3 coding DNA: TGTGCCAGCTCACCACTCGCGCTCCCAGGGAATAATTCACCCCTCCACTTT.

The chain has TRBV11-2 and TRBJ2-7, with unresolved D. Trimming removed 1 base from V and 2 bases from J, with 12 bases in between. CDR1 is SGHAT, CDR2 FQNNGV, per germline. CDR3 length equals 15 residues. The CDR3 reads CASSLARPGPYEQYF. In nucleotides, the CDR3 is TGTGCCAGCAGCTTAGCTAGGCCAGGACCCTACGAGCAGTACTTC.

V is TRBV7-9 and J is TRBJ2-1; TRBD2 aligns across 7 bases. This CDR3 comprises 15 residues. CDR1 SEHNR and CDR2 FQNEAQ come from the germline V gene (reference sequence). J was trimmed by 6 bases and V by 0 bases; bases with no gene match: 5. In DNA form, the CDR3 reads TGTGCCAGCAGCTTAGCCTCCGGGAGGAGCAATGAGCAGTTCTTC. This translates into CASSLASGRSNEQFF.

This chain uses TRBV11-1 with TRBJ1-2; D is uncertain. The germline V gene has CDR1 SGHAT and CDR2 FQDESV (reference sequence). V was trimmed by 8 bases and J by 5 bases, leaving 12 bases between them. The CDR3 contains 12 residues. As DNA, the CDR3 is TGTGCCAGCGAAAAGGAGGGATATGGCTACACCTTC. It yields the protein CASEKEGYGYTF.

This sequence joins TRBV20-1 and TRBJ2-7; D ambiguous. Germline values: CDR1 DFQATT, CDR2 SNEGSKA (reference sequence). CDR3 length equals 10 residues. The ends were cut back, 4 bases at V and 2 bases at J, with 3 bases in the middle. The DNA for the CDR3 is TGCAGTGCTATGGCCTACGAGCAGTACTTC. It is translated as CSAMAYEQYF.

This clonotype was picked up one time. The chain employs TRBV29-1 and TRBJ1-5; D might be TRBD1 (5 bases). Germline lookup yields CDR1 SQVTM and CDR2 ANQGSEA. This CDR3 contains 13 residues. Here the CDR3 reads CSVRQSPNQPQHF. The DNA of the CDR3 is TGCAGTGTTCGACAGTCCCCGAATCAGCCCCAGCATTTT. Full variable domain (rest looked up from reference TRBV29-1 and TRBJ1-5): SAVISQKPSRDICQRGTSLTIQCQVDSQVTMMFWYRQQPGQSLTLIATANQGSEATYESGFVIDKFPISRPNLTFSTLTVSNMSPEDSSIYLCSVRQSPNQPQHFGDGTRLSIL.

The CDR3 sequence is CASKESGGSYNEQFF. The CDR3 nucleotides are TGCGCCAGCAAAGAGAGCGGGGGCTCCTACAATGAGCAGTTCTTC. The chain carries TRBV5-1 and TRBJ2-1, with 8 bases identical to TRBD2. Per germline, CDR1 SGHRS and CDR2 YFSETQ. The CDR3 spans 15 residues. J gave up 0 bases and V 6 bases, and 5 bases lay outside the gene matches.

On this clonotype itself: Its ends do not fully match the called genes, so a read error is possible. V is TRBV12-3 or TRBV12-4 and J is TRBJ2-3; TRBD2 might be the D (6 bases). There are 12 residues in the CDR3. The CDR3 spells CASRLGTGTQYF. The CDR3 nucleotides are TGTGCCAGCAGATTAGGGACTGGTACGCAGTATTTT.

The chain uses TRBV5-6 and TRBJ2-7; D may be TRBD1 (5 bases). The CDR3 spans 14 residues. V lost 6 bases and J 1 base, leaving 14 bases between the germline ends. Germline assignment: CDR1 SGHDT and CDR2 YYEEEE. CDR3 coding DNA: TGTGCCAGCACCGTAGTACCAGGGTCCTACGAGCAGTACTTC. The encoded protein is CASTVVPGSYEQYF.

The chain links TRBV21-1 to TRBJ1-4; the table calls TRBD1, which could not be checked here. TRBV21-1 is deemed a pseudogene. This CDR3 spans 14 amino acids. DNA of the CDR3: TGTGCCAGCAGCATCCGGGACAGGTGGGAAAAACTGTTTTTT. It translates to CASSIRDRWEKLFF.

The J gene is TRBJ1-5, the V gene TRBV6-6, with D possibly being TRBD1 (6 bases). V was cut by 6 bases and J by 5 bases, with 23 bases left in between. This CDR3 region has 17 residues. CDR1 and CDR2 from the germline V gene are MNHNY and SVGAGI (reference sequence). The CDR3 reads CASRSLRTVPTDQPQHF. In DNA form, the CDR3 reads TGTGCCAGCAGGTCCCTTCGGACAGTTCCTACAGATCAGCCCCAGCATTTT.

The chain links TRBV28 to TRBJ2-2; the D is unclear. The CDR3 extends over 11 amino acids. The V and J ends lost 8 bases and 4 bases respectively, with 5 bases between them. CDR1 and CDR2 from the germline V gene are MDHEN and SYDVKM. CDR3 DNA: TGTGCCAGCTGGGGCACCGGGGAGCTGTTTTTT. It codes for CASWGTGELFF.

As to this clonotype: This may be a read error, as it is one base from a much larger clone. The genes are TRBV7-3 and TRBJ1-4; unclear D gene. This CDR3 spans 17 amino acids. Germline CDR1 is SGHTA and CDR2 is FQGTGA. V gave up 1 base and J gave up 0 bases, with 12 bases separating them. CDR3 nucleotides: TGTGCCAGCAGCTTAAACCTCATTCGGACAACTAATGAAAAACTGTTTTTT. Encoded protein: CASSLNLIRTTNEKLFF.

In its sample, this clonotype was seen a few times. The chain is built from TRBV6-7 and TRBJ2-4; no firm D call. TRBV6-7 is an ORF, and what it does is uncertain. Trimming took off 7 bases at V and 0 bases at J, with 10 bases between the two ends. CDR3 size: 14 residues. The CDR3 protein is CASTRRIAKNIQYF. CDR3 bases: TGTGCCAGCACCCGACGGATAGCCAAAAACATTCAGTACTTC.

The J gene is TRBJ2-3, the V gene TRBV7-2, with D possibly being TRBD2 (6 bases). Trimming took 6 bases from V and 10 from J, leaving 17 bases between them. This CDR3 has 13 residues. Germline V CDR1 and CDR2: SGHTA, FQGNSA. The CDR3 sequence is CASSSIPGGAQYF. The CDR3 DNA reads as TGTGCCAGCAGTTCTATTCCGGGCGGGGCGCAGTATTTT. Supplemented by reference TRBV7-2 and TRBJ2-3, the full variable domain reads GAGVSQSPSNKVTEKGKDVELRCDPISGHTALYWYRQSLGQGLEFLIYFQGNSAPDKSGLPSDRFSAERTGGSVSTLTIQRTQQEDSAVYLCASSSIPGGAQYFGPGTRLTVL.

This clonotype turned up a few times. V and J are TRBV9 and TRBJ2-3; a possible D gene is TRBD1 (7 bases). The germline V gene encodes CDR1 SGDLS and CDR2 YYNGEE. This CDR3 comprises 15 residues. Trimming shortened V by 0 bases and J by 14 bases, and 22 bases separated the two germline ends. Here the CDR3 reads CASSVGRRDSHLMYF. The CDR3 DNA reads as TGTGCCAGCAGCGTAGGCCGGCGGGACAGCCACTTAATGTATTTT. Full variable domain (remainder filled in from reference TRBV9 and TRBJ2-3): DSGVTQTPKHLITATGQRVTLRCSPRSGDLSVYWYQQSLDQGLQFLIQYYNGEERAKGNILERFSAQQFPDLHSELNLSSLELGDSALYFCASSVGRRDSHLMYFGPGTRLTVL.

This chain joins TRBV20-1 and TRBJ2-5; D is uncertain. The J call may be in error: the DNA end matches TRBJ2-7 better. The CDR3 loop spans 13 amino acids. The germline CDR1 and CDR2 sequences are DFQATT and SNEGSKA (reference sequence). CDR3 loop: CSARPLADREQYF. CDR3 bases: TGCAGTGCCAGACCCCTGGCCGATCGCGAGCAGTACTTC.

The V and J genes are TRBV11-3 and TRBJ2-1; D uncertain. The V gene lost 3 bases and the J gene lost 4 bases, with 7 bases spanning the gap. Germline V gene sequence: CDR1 SGHNT, CDR2 YENEEA. This CDR3 spans 13 amino acids. The CDR3 spells CASSLPRYNEQFF. CDR3 coding DNA: TGTGCCAGCAGCTTGCCTCGATACAATGAGCAGTTCTTC. Looking up the rest from reference TRBV11-3 and TRBJ2-1 gives the full variable domain: EAGVVQSPRYKIIEKKQPVAFWCNPISGHNTLYWYLQNLGQGPELLIRYENEEAVDDSQLPKDRFSAERLKGVDSTLKIQPAELGDSAVYLCASSLPRYNEQFFGPGTRLTVL.

This chain connects TRBV7-2 to TRBJ2-7; D is perhaps TRBD1 (5 bases). V lost 1 base to trimming and J lost 4 bases, with 11 bases between them. This CDR3 has 14 residues. Looked up from germline, CDR1 is SGHTA and CDR2 is FQGNSA. The DNA of the CDR3 is TGTGCCAGCAGCTTAGGGGCAGGGATTTACGAGCAGTACTTC. This translates into CASSLGAGIYEQYF.

V usage is TRBV7-9 and J usage is TRBJ2-4; TRBD2 aligns across 12 bases. This CDR3 contains 17 residues. The trim removed 1 base at V and 6 bases at J, leaving 7 bases unmatched. Germline assignment: CDR1 SEHNR and CDR2 FQNEAQ (reference sequence). For the CDR3, the DNA is TGTGCCAGCAGCTTAGTAGGGACTAGCGGGCCGAGAAACATTCAGTACTTC. As protein: CASSLVGTSGPRNIQYF.

The J gene is TRBJ1-5, the V gene TRBV12-3 or TRBV12-4, with 11 bases identical to TRBD1. Trimming cost V 6 bases and J 4 bases; bases outside gene matches: 5. The CDR3 extends over 15 amino acids. The CDR3 nucleotides read TGTGCCAGCAGGACCGGGACAGGGGGAAATCAGCCCCAGCATTTT. It yields the protein CASRTGTGGNQPQHF.